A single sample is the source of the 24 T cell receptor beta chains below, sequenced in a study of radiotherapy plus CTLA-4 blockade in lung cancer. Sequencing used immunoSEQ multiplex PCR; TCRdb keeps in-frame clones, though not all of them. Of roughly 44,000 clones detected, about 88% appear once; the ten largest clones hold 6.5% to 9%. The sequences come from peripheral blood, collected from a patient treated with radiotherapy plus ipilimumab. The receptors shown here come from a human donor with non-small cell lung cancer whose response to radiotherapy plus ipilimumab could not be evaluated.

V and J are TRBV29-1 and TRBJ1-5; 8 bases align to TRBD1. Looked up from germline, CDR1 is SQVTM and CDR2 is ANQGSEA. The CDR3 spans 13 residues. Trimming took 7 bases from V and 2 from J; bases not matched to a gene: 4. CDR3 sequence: CSGSTGGNQPQHF. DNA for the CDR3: TGCAGCGGTTCGACAGGGGGCAATCAGCCCCAGCATTTT.

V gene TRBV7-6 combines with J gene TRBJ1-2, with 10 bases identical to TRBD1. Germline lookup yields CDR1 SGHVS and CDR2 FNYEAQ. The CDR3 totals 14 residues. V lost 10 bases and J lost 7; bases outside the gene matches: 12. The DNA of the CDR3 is TGTGCCACCGGGAACCCGGGACAGGGGCTTGGCTACACCTTC. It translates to CATGNPGQGLGYTF.

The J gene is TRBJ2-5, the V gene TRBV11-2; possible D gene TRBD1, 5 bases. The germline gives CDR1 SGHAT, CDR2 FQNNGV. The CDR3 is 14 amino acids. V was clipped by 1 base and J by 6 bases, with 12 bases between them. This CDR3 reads CASSLGAGLKTQYF. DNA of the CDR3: TGTGCCAGCAGCTTAGGGGCAGGGCTCAAGACCCAGTACTTC.

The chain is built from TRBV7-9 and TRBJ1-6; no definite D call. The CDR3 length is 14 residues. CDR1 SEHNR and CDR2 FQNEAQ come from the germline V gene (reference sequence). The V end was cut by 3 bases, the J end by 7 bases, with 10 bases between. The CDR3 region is CASSFSGTNSPLHF. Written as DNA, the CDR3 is TGTGCCAGCAGCTTTTCGGGTACAAATTCACCCCTCCACTTT.

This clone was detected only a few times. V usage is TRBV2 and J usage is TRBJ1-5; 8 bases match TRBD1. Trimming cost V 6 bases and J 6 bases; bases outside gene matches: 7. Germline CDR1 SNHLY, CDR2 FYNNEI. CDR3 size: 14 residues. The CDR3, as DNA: TGTGCCAGCAGCGCGGGACAGGTTGCTCAGCCCCAGCATTTT. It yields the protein CASSAGQVAQPQHF.

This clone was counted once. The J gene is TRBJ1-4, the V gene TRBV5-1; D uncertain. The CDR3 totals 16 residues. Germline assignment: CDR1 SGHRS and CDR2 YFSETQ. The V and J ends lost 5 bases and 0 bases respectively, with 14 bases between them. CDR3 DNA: TGCGCCAGCAGTTTACGGCTTCAGGCAACTAATGAAAAACTGTTTTTT. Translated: CASSLRLQATNEKLFF.

CDR3 DNA sequence: TGTGCCAGCAGCTTATTCGGGTCCTCCGGGGAGCTGTTTTTT. Translation gives CASSLFGSSGELFF. The rearrangement links TRBV5-4 to TRBJ2-2, with unresolved D. The germline V gene has CDR1 SGHNT and CDR2 YYREEE (reference sequence). The CDR3 spans 14 residues. V gave up 2 bases and J gave up 6 bases, with 11 bases separating them.

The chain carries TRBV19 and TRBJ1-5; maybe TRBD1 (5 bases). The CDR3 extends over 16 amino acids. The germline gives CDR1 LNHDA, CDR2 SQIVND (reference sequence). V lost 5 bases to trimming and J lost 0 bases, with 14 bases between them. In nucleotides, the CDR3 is TGTGCCAGTAGTTCCCTCCGGGGGTTTAGCAATCAGCCCCAGCATTTT. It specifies CASSSLRGFSNQPQHF.

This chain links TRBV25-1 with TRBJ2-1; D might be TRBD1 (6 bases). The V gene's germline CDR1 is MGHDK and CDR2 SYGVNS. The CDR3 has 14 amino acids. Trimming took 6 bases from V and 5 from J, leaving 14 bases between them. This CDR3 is CASSHAGQNNEQFF. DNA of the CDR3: TGTGCCAGCAGCCACGCTGGACAGAACAATGAGCAGTTCTTC. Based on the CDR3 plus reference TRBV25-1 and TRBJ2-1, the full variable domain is EADIYQTPRYLVIGTGKKITLECSQTMGHDKMYWYQQDPGMELHLIHYSYGVNSTEKGDLSSESTVSRIRTEHFPLTLESARPSHTSQYLCASSHAGQNNEQFFGPGTRLTVL.

CDR3 sequence reads: CASSLRPGLNSPLHF. The CDR3 DNA reads as TGTGCCAGCAGTTTACGGCCAGGCCTGAATTCACCCCTCCACTTT. The V and J genes are TRBV28 and TRBJ1-6; D is ambiguous. V was cut by 2 bases and J by 7 bases, with 12 bases left in between. The germline gives CDR1 MDHEN, CDR2 SYDVKM. The CDR3 is made up of 15 amino acids.

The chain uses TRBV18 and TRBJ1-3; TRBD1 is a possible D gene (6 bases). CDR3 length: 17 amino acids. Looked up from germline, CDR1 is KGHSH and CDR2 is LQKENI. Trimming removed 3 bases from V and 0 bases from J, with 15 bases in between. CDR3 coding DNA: TGTGCCAGCTCACCTTCGACAGGCTCCATCTCTGGAAACACCATATATTTT. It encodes CASSPSTGSISGNTIYF.

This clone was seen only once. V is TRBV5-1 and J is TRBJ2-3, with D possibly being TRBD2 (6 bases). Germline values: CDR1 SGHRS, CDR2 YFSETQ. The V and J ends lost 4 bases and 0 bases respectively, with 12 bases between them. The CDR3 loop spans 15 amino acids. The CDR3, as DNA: TGCGCCAGCAGCATTCCCCGGGGGAGCACAGATACGCAGTATTTT. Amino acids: CASSIPRGSTDTQYF.

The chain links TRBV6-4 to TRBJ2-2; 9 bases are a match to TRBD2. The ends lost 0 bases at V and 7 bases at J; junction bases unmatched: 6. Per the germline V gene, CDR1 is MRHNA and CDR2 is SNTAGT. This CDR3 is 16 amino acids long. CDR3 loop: CASSDSGLAGIGELFF. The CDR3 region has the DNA TGTGCCAGCAGTGACTCTGGGCTAGCGGGGATCGGGGAGCTGTTTTTT.

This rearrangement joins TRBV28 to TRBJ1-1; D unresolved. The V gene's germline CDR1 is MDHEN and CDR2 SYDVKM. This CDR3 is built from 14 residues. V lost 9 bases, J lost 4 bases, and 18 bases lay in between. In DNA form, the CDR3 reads TGTGCCAGTACGAAGGGCGGGCGAGGCACTGAAGCTTTCTTT. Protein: CASTKGGRGTEAFF.

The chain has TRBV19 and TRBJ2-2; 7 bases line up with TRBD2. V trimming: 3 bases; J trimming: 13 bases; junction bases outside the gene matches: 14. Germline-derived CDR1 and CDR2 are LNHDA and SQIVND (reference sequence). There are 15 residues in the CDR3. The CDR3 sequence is CASSMGQGLREGLFF. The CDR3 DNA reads TGTGCCAGTAGTATGGGTCAGGGCCTAAGGGAGGGGCTGTTTTTT.

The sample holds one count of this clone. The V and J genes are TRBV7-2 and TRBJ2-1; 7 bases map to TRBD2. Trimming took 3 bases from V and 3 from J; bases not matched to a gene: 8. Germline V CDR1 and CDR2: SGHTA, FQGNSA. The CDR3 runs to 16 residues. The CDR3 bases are TGTGCCAGCAGCTTTATGGGGGAGGGGAACTACAATGAGCAGTTCTTC. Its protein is CASSFMGEGNYNEQFF.

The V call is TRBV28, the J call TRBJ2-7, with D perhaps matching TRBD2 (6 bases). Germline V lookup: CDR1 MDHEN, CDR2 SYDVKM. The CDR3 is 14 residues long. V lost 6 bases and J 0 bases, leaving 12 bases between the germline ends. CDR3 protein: CASRGGVSSYEQYF. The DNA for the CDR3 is TGTGCCAGCAGGGGCGGGGTGAGCTCCTACGAGCAGTACTTC.

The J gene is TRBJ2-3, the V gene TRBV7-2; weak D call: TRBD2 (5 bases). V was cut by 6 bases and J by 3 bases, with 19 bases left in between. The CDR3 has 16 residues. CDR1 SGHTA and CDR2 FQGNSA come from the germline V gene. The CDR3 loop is CASRVGGPIRTDTQYF. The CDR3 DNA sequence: TGTGCCAGCAGGGTCGGAGGACCCATTAGAACAGATACGCAGTATTTT.

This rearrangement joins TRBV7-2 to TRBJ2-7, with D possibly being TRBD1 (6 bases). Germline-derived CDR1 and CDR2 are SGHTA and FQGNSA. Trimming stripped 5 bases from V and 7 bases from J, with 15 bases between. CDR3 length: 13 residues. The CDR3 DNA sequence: TGTGCCAGCAGCCGAGACCAGGGGCGAGAGCAGTACTTC. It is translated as CASSRDQGREQYF.

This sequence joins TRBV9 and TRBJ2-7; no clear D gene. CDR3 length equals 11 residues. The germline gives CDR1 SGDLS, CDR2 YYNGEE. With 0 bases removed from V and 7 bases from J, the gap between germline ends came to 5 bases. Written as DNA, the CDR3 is TGTGCCAGCAGCGTAGCTACGGAGCAGTACTTC. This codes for CASSVATEQYF.

The CDR3 region is CASSSREVTGELFF. The CDR3 nucleotides are TGTGCCAGCAGCTCCCGGGAAGTAACCGGGGAGCTGTTTTTT. The chain links TRBV7-9 to TRBJ2-2; possibly TRBD2 for D (5 bases). This CDR3 spans 14 amino acids. V was shortened by 4 bases and J by 5 bases, with 11 bases between the two germline ends. Germline values: CDR1 SEHNR, CDR2 FQNEAQ (reference sequence).

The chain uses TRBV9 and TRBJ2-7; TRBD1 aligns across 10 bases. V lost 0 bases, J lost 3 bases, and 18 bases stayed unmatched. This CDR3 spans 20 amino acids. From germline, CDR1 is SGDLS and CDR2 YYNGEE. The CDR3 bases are TGTGCCAGCAGCGTAGGTAGGACCCAGACAGGGGGCCTTTGGGGCTACGAGCAGTACTTC. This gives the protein CASSVGRTQTGGLWGYEQYF.

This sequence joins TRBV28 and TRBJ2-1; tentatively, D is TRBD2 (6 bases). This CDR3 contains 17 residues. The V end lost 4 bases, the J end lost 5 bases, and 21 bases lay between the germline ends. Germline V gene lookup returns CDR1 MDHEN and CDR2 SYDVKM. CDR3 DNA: TGTGCCAGCAGTTCCCCCCTTCACCGGGAGCACCACAATGAGCAGTTCTTC. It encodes CASSSPLHREHHNEQFF.

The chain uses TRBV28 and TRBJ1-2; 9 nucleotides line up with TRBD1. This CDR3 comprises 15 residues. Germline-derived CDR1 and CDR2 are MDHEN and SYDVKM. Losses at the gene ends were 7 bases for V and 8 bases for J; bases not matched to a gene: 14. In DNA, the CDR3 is TGTGCCAGCACCCGACAGGGGGTCCCTCTTAGGGGCTACACCTTC. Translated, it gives CASTRQGVPLRGYTF.